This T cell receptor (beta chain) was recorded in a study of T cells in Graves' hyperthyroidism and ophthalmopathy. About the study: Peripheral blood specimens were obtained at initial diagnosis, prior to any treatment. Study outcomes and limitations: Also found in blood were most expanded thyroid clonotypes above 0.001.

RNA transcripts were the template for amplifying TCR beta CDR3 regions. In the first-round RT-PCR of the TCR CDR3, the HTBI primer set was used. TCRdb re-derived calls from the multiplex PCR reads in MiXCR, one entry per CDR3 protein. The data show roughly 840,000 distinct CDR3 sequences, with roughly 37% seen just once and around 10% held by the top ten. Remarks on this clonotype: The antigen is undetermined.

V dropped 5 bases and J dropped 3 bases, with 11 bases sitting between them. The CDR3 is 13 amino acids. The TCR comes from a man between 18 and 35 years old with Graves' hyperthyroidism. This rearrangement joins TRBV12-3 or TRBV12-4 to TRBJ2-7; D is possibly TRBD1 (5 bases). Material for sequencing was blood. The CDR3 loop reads CASSQGALYEQYF. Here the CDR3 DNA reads TGTGCCAGCAGTCAAGGGGCCCTCTACGAGCAGTACTTC.